Below are 26 T cell receptor beta chains sequenced from a single sample in a study of Graves' ophthalmopathy and Graves' hyperthyroidism (dated by TCRdb to about 2018). The sequencer listed for this sample is Illumina HiSeq 2000. For repertoire sequencing, the TCR beta CDR3 regions were amplified from RNA transcripts. A first-round RT-PCR used HTBI primers with the Qiagen OneStep RT-PCR kit, followed by a second-round multiplex PCR, size selection and purification. TCRdb ran its own pipeline on the public reads, namely fastp trimming at Q25 and MiXCR clone calling, and kept in-frame beta chains. Every distinct CDR3 protein forms one entry, paired with its most common genes and DNA. The sample yields about 590,000 distinct CDR3 sequences; about two fifths were counted once. Of the sample, 4% to 5% falls within the top ten clones. What was sequenced was peripheral blood or thyroid tissue (not recorded which). All receptors derive from an adult man with Graves' hyperthyroidism.

The chain is built from TRBV6-1 and TRBJ1-6; D gene ambiguous. Trimming pared 6 bases from V and 7 bases from J, leaving 7 bases between. Germline V gene data show CDR1 as MNHNS and CDR2 as SASEGT. CDR3 length: 12 residues. The CDR3 protein is CASRQYNSPLHF. In DNA form, the CDR3 reads TGTGCCAGCAGGCAGTACAATTCACCCCTCCACTTT.

The sample holds a few counts of this clonotype. The genes are TRBV5-1 and TRBJ2-7, with D perhaps matching TRBD2 (5 bases). V lost 3 bases, J lost 2 bases, and 9 bases lay in between. Per the germline V gene, CDR1 is SGHRS and CDR2 is YFSETQ. The CDR3 spans 13 residues. The CDR3 nucleotides are TGCGCCAGCAGCTGGACTGATACCTACGAGCAGTACTTC. Translated, it gives CASSWTDTYEQYF.

Comments on this clonotype: A much larger clone differs by one base, so this may be a read error. The rearrangement uses TRBV6-6 and TRBJ1-5, with D maybe TRBD1 (5 bases). This CDR3 spans 14 amino acids. Trimming shortened V by 2 bases and J by 5 bases, and 10 bases separated the two germline ends. The germline V gene has CDR1 MNHNY and CDR2 SVGAGI (reference sequence). DNA for the CDR3: TGTGCCAGCAGTTACGATAGAGGGGATCAGCCCCAGCATTTT. Its protein product is CASSYDRGDQPQHF.

In this sample, this clonotype turned up a few times. The rearrangement links TRBV19 to TRBJ2-7; D uncertain. CDR1 is LNHDA, CDR2 SQIVND, per germline (reference sequence). This CDR3 spans 14 amino acids. V gave up 1 base and J gave up 0 bases, with 7 bases separating them. The CDR3: CASSIGESSYEQYF. CDR3 DNA: TGTGCCAGTAGTATAGGAGAAAGCTCCTACGAGCAGTACTTC. The full variable domain, its missing parts supplied by reference TRBV19 and TRBJ2-7, is DGGITQSPKYLFRKEGQNVTLSCEQNLNHDAMYWYRQDPGQGLRLIYYSQIVNDFQKGDIAEGYSVSREKKESFPLTVTSAQKNPTAFYLCASSIGESSYEQYFGPGTRLTVT.

The CDR3 reads CATSDSPGQGTQETQYF. The CDR3 DNA reads TGTGCCACCAGTGATTCCCCGGGACAGGGGACGCAAGAGACCCAGTACTTC. The chain couples TRBV24-1 to TRBJ2-5; 10 bases line up with TRBD1. V lost 2 bases and J lost 2; bases outside the gene matches: 7. Looked up from germline, CDR1 is KGHDR and CDR2 is SFDVKD. The CDR3 is made up of 17 amino acids.

The chain links TRBV7-2 to TRBJ2-7; D unclear. Germline lookup yields CDR1 SGHTA and CDR2 FQGNSA. CDR3 length: 15 residues. The germline V and J ends were trimmed by 3 bases and 9 bases, with 21 bases remaining between them. The CDR3 loop is CASSFRARMADTQYF. The DNA of the CDR3 is TGTGCCAGCAGCTTCCGGGCGAGAATGGCAGATACGCAGTACTTC.

The genes are TRBV7-9 and TRBJ1-4; the D is unclear. The CDR3 loop spans 15 amino acids. V was shortened by 3 bases and J by 0 bases, with 8 bases between the two germline ends. Germline values: CDR1 SEHNR, CDR2 FQNEAQ (reference sequence). CDR3 sequence: CASSFRPATNEKLFF. The CDR3 DNA is TGTGCCAGCAGCTTCAGGCCTGCAACTAATGAAAAACTGTTTTTT.

A note on this clonotype: Just one base apart from a much larger clone, this may be a read error. This likely comes from a read error, as the CDR3 has no conserved phenylalanine or tryptophan at its end. The J gene is TRBJ1-1, the V gene TRBV5-6; the D is unclear. Germline values: CDR1 SGHDT, CDR2 YYEEEE. V lost 1 base and J lost 1, with 11 bases in between. This CDR3 has 15 amino acids. Here the CDR3 DNA reads TGTGCCAGCAGCTTGCCCCGTTGGGAGAACACTGAAGCTTTCTCT. The encoded protein is CASSLPRWENTEAFS.

The chain employs TRBV7-3 and TRBJ2-7; TRBD2 agrees at 8 bases. V shed 5 bases, J shed 3 bases, and the junction held 6 bases outside the gene matches. The CDR3 contains 14 residues. Germline CDR1 reads SGHTA; CDR2 reads FQGTGA. The CDR3 is CASSPGRGDYEQYF. CDR3 coding DNA: TGTGCCAGCAGCCCCGGGAGGGGGGACTACGAGCAGTACTTC.

This clonotype was seen many times. The chain employs TRBV12-3 or TRBV12-4 and TRBJ1-1; a possible D gene is TRBD1 (6 bases). This CDR3 is built from 15 residues. V was pared by 5 bases and J by 4 bases, with 17 bases between. The CDR3 nucleotides read TGTGCCAGCAGTCCGCGTCGGGGGCAAGGCACTGAAGCTTTCTTT. As protein: CASSPRRGQGTEAFF.

This rearrangement joins TRBV27 to TRBJ2-7, with D maybe TRBD2 (6 bases). Germline V gene lookup returns CDR1 MNHEY and CDR2 SMNVEV (reference sequence). This CDR3 comprises 11 residues. V gave up 2 bases and J gave up 12 bases, with 11 bases separating them. The CDR3 bases are TGTGCCAGCAGTTTAGGGGGGAATAGGTACTTC. This gives the protein CASSLGGNRYF.

J is TRBJ2-3 and V is TRBV24-1, with a weak D call TRBD2 (5 bases). Germline V gene sequence: CDR1 KGHDR, CDR2 SFDVKD. V was pared by 4 bases and J by 1 base, with 11 bases between. There are 15 residues in the CDR3. The CDR3 protein is CATSDRDYCTDTQYF. CDR3 DNA sequence: TGTGCCACCAGTGACCGCGACTATTGCACAGATACGCAGTATTTT.

In regard to this clonotype: A much larger clone differs by one base, so this may be a read error. The rearrangement uses TRBV2 and TRBJ2-5; D is perhaps TRBD1 (5 bases). Germline values: CDR1 SNHLY, CDR2 FYNNEI. The CDR3 runs 13 residues. The CDR3 sequence: CACSLIQGETQYF. CDR3 DNA: TGTGCCTGCAGTTTAATCCAGGGTGAGACCCAGTACTTC.

This clonotype was seen many times. J is TRBJ1-3 and V is TRBV20-1; the match to TRBD1 covers 7 bases. This CDR3 contains 14 residues. Trimming at V came to 3 bases and at J to 4 bases, leaving 6 bases not matched to a gene. Germline V CDR1 and CDR2: DFQATT, SNEGSKA (reference sequence). The CDR3 here is CSASLTGVGNTIYF. The DNA for the CDR3 is TGCAGTGCTAGCCTTACAGGGGTCGGAAACACCATATATTTT.

This clonotype was picked up a small number of times. This chain links TRBV25-1 with TRBJ1-4; maybe TRBD1 (5 bases). Trimming shortened V by 8 bases and J by 8 bases, and 21 bases separated the two germline ends. This CDR3 spans 15 amino acids. The V gene's germline CDR1 is MGHDK and CDR2 SYGVNS. This CDR3 is CASGPPQGVREKLFF. The CDR3 bases are TGTGCCAGCGGGCCCCCCCAGGGCGTGAGGGAAAAACTGTTTTTT.

The CDR3 DNA is TGTGCCACGTCCGGGACGGGGGACTACGAGCAGTACTTC. Residues: CATSGTGDYEQYF. The chain links TRBV10-3 to TRBJ2-7, with a weak D call TRBD2 (6 bases). The CDR3 extends over 13 amino acids. The germline V gene encodes CDR1 ENHRY and CDR2 SYGVKD. The V gene lost 10 bases and the J gene lost 3 bases, with 16 bases spanning the gap.

This clonotype was observed many times. This chain uses TRBV6-5 with TRBJ1-5; TRBD1 matches at 9 bases. CDR1 MNHEY and CDR2 SVGAGI come from the germline V gene. V lost 4 bases and J lost 6; bases outside the gene matches: 4. CDR3 size: 14 residues. As DNA, the CDR3 is TGTGCCAGCAGTTCGGGACAGGGCCTTCAGCCCCAGCATTTT. The encoded protein is CASSSGQGLQPQHF.

This clonotype has a handful of counts. This chain uses TRBV7-3 with TRBJ2-7; 9 bases align to TRBD1. Germline V CDR1 and CDR2: SGHTA, FQGTGA. The trim removed 4 bases at V and 3 bases at J, leaving 4 bases unmatched. CDR3 length: 14 amino acids. The DNA for the CDR3 is TGTGCCAGCAGCTACATGGGACAGGGCTACGAGCAGTACTTC. It is translated as CASSYMGQGYEQYF.

The rearrangement joins TRBV7-2 to TRBJ2-5; TRBD1 matches 8 bases. V trimming: 5 bases; J trimming: 5 bases; junction bases outside the gene matches: 10. Looked up from germline, CDR1 is SGHTA and CDR2 is FQGNSA. CDR3 length: 15 amino acids. The CDR3 loop is CASSPRTGYGETQYF. As DNA, the CDR3 is TGTGCCAGCAGCCCGCGGACAGGGTATGGCGAGACCCAGTACTTC.

The chain couples TRBV20-1 to TRBJ1-1; 7 nucleotides line up with TRBD1. V was pared by 6 bases and J by 6 bases, with 25 bases of the junction left unmatched. Germline V gene sequence: CDR1 DFQATT, CDR2 SNEGSKA (reference sequence). The length of the CDR3 is 18 residues. The CDR3 DNA reads as TGCAGTGCACCGAGGGGGCCTAGCGGGGTGTTGGGGGAGCCTGAAGCTTTCTTT. It encodes CSAPRGPSGVLGEPEAFF.

V is TRBV7-9 and J is TRBJ2-7; D assignment may be TRBD1 or TRBD2 (9 bases each). CDR3 length: 16 residues. The germline V gene encodes CDR1 SEHNR and CDR2 FQNEAQ (reference sequence). The V end was cut by 1 base, the J end by 5 bases, with 18 bases between. CDR3 in amino acids: CASSLGLAGQGDEQYF. The CDR3, as DNA: TGTGCCAGCAGCTTAGGGCTAGCGGGACAGGGTGACGAGCAGTACTTC. The whole variable domain, remainder taken from reference TRBV7-9 and TRBJ2-7, is DTGVSQNPRHKITKRGQNVTFRCDPISEHNRLYWYRQTLGQGPEFLTYFQNEAQLEKSRLLSDRFSAERPKGSFSTLEIQRTEQGDSAMYLCASSLGLAGQGDEQYFGPGTRLTVT.

This clonotype was recorded at least ten times. The rearrangement links TRBV5-1 to TRBJ1-6; the match to TRBD1 covers 8 bases. CDR3 size: 16 residues. Trimming cost V 4 bases and J 5 bases; bases outside gene matches: 8. Germline V lookup: CDR1 SGHRS, CDR2 YFSETQ. The CDR3: CASSRGDRNDNSPLHF. DNA of the CDR3: TGCGCCAGCAGCCGGGGGGACAGGAATGATAATTCACCCCTCCACTTT.

This clonotype was observed a few times. The CDR3 loop is CSAKPAGTSIYGYTF. The CDR3 DNA is TGCAGTGCTAAGCCCGCCGGGACAAGTATCTATGGCTACACCTTC. The rearrangement joins TRBV20-1 to TRBJ1-2; tentative D call: TRBD1 (6 bases). The V and J ends lost 4 bases and 4 bases respectively, with 19 bases between them. The CDR3 is made up of 15 amino acids. Germline V gene data show CDR1 as DFQATT and CDR2 as SNEGSKA (reference sequence).

This clonotype turned up a few times. V usage is TRBV7-2 and J usage is TRBJ2-2; TRBD1 might be the D (5 bases). V was shortened by 7 bases and J by 7 bases, with 10 bases between the two germline ends. CDR3 size: 12 residues. Looked up from germline, CDR1 is SGHTA and CDR2 is FQGNSA. The CDR3 loop reads CASTFQGGELFF. For the CDR3, the DNA is TGTGCCAGCACCTTCCAGGGCGGGGAGCTGTTTTTT.

This clonotype occurred many times. V gene TRBV24-1 combines with J gene TRBJ1-2; 9 bases map to TRBD1. The CDR3 runs to 14 residues. Trimming at V came to 1 base and at J to 5 bases, leaving 1 base not matched to a gene. CDR1 and CDR2 from the germline V gene are KGHDR and SFDVKD. The CDR3 spells CATSDFDRGYGYTF. CDR3 coding DNA: TGTGCCACCAGTGATTTTGACAGGGGGTATGGCTACACCTTC.

In regard to this clonotype: This may come from a read error, since a much larger clone is one base off. The CDR3 does not close with the conserved phenylalanine or tryptophan, likely indicating a read error. The chain recombines TRBV24-1 with TRBJ2-7, with 9 bases matching TRBD1. Germline V gene sequence: CDR1 KGHDR, CDR2 SFDVKD. The junction had 3 bases not matched to a gene; V was cut back by 4 bases and J by 3 bases. The CDR3 loop spans 14 amino acids. CDR3 sequence: CATSDPGQGYEQYL. In nucleotides, the CDR3 is TGTGCCACCAGTGACCCGGGACAGGGCTACGAGCAGTACCTC.